These 7 T cell receptor beta chains were sequenced from one sample in a study of blood T cell repertoires in COVID-19 (dated by TCRdb to about 2020). Preparation of the library involved the immunoSEQ multiplex PCR assay. This immuneACCESS table, as held by TCRdb, lists in-frame sequences with V and J called but not all clones. Of the missing ones, under half trace to an unresolved V gene in checked studies; the others have no known cause. Present in this sample are approximately 200,000 clones, 84% of which were seen just once. Roughly 7% of the sample comes from the top ten. Sequencing was performed on PBMCs or T cells enriched from blood (not recorded which). Receptors originate from a man in his forties who had recovered from COVID-19.

The chain is built from TRBV15 and TRBJ1-6; D may be TRBD1 (5 bases). The length of the CDR3 is 15 residues. Germline loops: CDR1 LNHNV, CDR2 YYDKDF (reference sequence). V was shortened by 0 bases and J by 7 bases, with 10 bases between the two germline ends. CDR3 nucleotides: TGTGCCACCAGCAGAGATGGGACTGTGAATTCACCCCTCCACTTT. It specifies CATSRDGTVNSPLHF.

This chain uses TRBV6-5 with TRBJ2-5, with 8 bases aligning to TRBD1. The CDR3 is 12 amino acids. Germline V gene sequence: CDR1 MNHEY, CDR2 SVGAGI. Trimming cost V 7 bases and J 4 bases; bases outside gene matches: 2. CDR3: CASIGQGETQYF. The CDR3 nucleotides are TGTGCCAGCATTGGACAGGGAGAGACCCAGTACTTC.

The genes are TRBV10-1 and TRBJ2-1; D might be TRBD2 (5 bases). Per the germline V gene, CDR1 is WNHNN and CDR2 is SYGVQD (reference sequence). V dropped 5 bases and J dropped 7 bases, with 12 bases sitting between them. This CDR3 contains 13 residues. DNA of the CDR3: TGCGCCAGCAGTTACCAGCCGGGAAATGAGCAGTTCTTC. The encoded protein is CASSYQPGNEQFF.

The chain is built from TRBV6-5 and TRBJ2-7; 7 positions match TRBD1. The CDR3 has 14 amino acids. Germline assignment: CDR1 MNHEY and CDR2 SVGAGI. Germline trimming cut 6 bases from V and 0 bases from J; bases unmatched to any gene: 5. The CDR3 DNA is TGTGCCAGCAGGACTGGACAGGCCTCCTACGAGCAGTACTTC. Translation: CASRTGQASYEQYF.

Here the CDR3 DNA reads TGCGCCAGCAGCCAAGGAGGCAGGGGGCGGGTAGGAACTGAAGCTTTCTTT. Protein sequence: CASSQGGRGRVGTEAFF. The V gene is TRBV4-1, the J gene TRBJ1-1; 8 positions agree with TRBD1. From germline, CDR1 is MGHRA and CDR2 YSYEKL. There are 17 residues in the CDR3. The trim removed 1 base at V and 5 bases at J, leaving 12 bases unmatched.

V and J are TRBV6-1 and TRBJ2-5, with 10 bases that match TRBD2. V was clipped by 4 bases and J by 1 base; unmatched bases: 15. This CDR3 has 19 amino acids. Germline V CDR1 and CDR2: MNHNS, SASEGT. DNA for the CDR3: TGTGCCAGCAGTGTCTTGACCGACATAGCGGGGGGCCGCCAAGAGACCCAGTACTTC. Its protein is CASSVLTDIAGGRQETQYF.

This rearrangement joins TRBV28 to TRBJ2-5; 7 nucleotides align to TRBD2. Germline values: CDR1 MDHEN, CDR2 SYDVKM. Germline trimming cut 0 bases from V and 1 base from J; bases unmatched to any gene: 5. The CDR3 is made up of 16 amino acids. The CDR3 is CASSLWAGGTQETQYF. The CDR3 bases are TGTGCCAGCAGTTTATGGGCCGGGGGGACCCAAGAGACCCAGTACTTC.